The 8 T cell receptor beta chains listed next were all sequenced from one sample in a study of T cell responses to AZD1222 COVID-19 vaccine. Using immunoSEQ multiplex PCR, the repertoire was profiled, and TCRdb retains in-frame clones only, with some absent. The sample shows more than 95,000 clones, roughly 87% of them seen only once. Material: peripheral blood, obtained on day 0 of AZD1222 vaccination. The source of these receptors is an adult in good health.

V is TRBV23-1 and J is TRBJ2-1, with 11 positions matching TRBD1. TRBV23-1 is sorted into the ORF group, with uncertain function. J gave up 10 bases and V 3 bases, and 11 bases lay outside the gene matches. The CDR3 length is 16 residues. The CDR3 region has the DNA TGCGCCAGCAGTCAGAAGGGGACAGGGGGTCCCGGGGAGCAGTTCTTC. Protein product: CASSQKGTGGPGEQFF.

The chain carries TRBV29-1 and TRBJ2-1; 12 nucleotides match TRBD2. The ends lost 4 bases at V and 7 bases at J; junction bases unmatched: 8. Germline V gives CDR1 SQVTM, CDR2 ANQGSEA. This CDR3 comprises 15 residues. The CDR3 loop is CSVGITSGGRNEQFF. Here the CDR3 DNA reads TGCAGCGTTGGCATAACTAGCGGGGGGAGGAATGAGCAGTTCTTC.

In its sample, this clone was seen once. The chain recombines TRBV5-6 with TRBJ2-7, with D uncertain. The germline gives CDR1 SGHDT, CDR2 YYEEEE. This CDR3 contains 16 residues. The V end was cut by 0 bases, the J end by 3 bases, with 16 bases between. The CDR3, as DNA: TGTGCCAGCAGCTTGGACCCCGGCGGCCGCGGCTACGAGCAGTACTTC. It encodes CASSLDPGGRGYEQYF.

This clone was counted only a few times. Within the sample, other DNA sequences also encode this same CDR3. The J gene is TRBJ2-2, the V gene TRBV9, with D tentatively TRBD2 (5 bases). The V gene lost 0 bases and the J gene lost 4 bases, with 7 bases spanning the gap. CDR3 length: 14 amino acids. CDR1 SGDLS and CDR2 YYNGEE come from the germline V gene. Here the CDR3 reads CASSVEGSTGELFF. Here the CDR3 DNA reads TGTGCCAGCAGCGTAGAAGGGAGCACCGGGGAGCTGTTTTTT.

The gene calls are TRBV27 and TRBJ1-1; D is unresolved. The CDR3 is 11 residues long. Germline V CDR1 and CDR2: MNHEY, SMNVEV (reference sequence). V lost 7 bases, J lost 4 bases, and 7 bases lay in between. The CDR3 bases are TGTGCCAGCAAAAGATCCACTGAAGCTTTCTTT. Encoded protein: CASKRSTEAFF.

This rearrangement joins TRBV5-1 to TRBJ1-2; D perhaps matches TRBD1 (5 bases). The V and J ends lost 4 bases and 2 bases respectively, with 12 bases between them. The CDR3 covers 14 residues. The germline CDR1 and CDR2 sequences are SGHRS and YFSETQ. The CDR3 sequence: CASSLRDGNYGYTF. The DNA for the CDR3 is TGCGCCAGCAGCCTCCGGGACGGAAACTATGGCTACACCTTC. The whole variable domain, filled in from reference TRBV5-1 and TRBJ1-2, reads KAGVTQTPRYLIKTRGQQVTLSCSPISGHRSVSWYQQTPGQGLQFLFEYFSETQRNKGNFPGRFSGRQFSNSRSEMNVSTLELGDSALYLCASSLRDGNYGYTFGSGTRLTVV.

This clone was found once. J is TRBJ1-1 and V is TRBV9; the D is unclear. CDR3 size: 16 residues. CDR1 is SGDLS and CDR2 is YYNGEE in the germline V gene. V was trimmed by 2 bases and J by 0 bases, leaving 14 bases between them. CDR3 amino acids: CASSVVSSDMNTEAFF. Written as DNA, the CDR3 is TGTGCCAGCAGCGTGGTTAGTTCGGATATGAACACTGAAGCTTTCTTT.

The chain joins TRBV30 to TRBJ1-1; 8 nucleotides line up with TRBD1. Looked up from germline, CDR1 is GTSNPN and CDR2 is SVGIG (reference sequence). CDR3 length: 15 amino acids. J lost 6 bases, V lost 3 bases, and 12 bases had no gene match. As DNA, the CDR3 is TGTGCCTGGAGCGCGACAGGGGAGATAATCCCTGAAGCTTTCTTT. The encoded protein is CAWSATGEIIPEAFF. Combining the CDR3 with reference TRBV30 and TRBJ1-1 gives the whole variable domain SQTIHQWPATLVQPVGSPLSLECTVEGTSNPNLYWYRQAAGRGLQLLFYSVGIGQISSEVPQNLSASRPQDRQFILSSKKLLLSDSGFYLCAWSATGEIIPEAFFGQGTRLTVV.